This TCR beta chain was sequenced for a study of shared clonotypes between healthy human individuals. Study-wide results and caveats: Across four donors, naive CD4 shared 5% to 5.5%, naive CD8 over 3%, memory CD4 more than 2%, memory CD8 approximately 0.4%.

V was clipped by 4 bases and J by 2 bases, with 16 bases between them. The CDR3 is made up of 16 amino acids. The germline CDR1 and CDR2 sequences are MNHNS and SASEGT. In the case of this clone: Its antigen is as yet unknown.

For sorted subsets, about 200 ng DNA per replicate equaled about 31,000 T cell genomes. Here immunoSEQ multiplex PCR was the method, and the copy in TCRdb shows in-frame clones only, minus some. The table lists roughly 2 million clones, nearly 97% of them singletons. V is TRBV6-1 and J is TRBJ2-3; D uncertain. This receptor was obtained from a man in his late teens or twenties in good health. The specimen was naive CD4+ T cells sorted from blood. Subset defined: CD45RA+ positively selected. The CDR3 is CASSVFGQRSTDTQYF. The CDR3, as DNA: TGTGCCAGCAGTGTGTTCGGGCAGAGGTCCACAGATACGCAGTATTTT.